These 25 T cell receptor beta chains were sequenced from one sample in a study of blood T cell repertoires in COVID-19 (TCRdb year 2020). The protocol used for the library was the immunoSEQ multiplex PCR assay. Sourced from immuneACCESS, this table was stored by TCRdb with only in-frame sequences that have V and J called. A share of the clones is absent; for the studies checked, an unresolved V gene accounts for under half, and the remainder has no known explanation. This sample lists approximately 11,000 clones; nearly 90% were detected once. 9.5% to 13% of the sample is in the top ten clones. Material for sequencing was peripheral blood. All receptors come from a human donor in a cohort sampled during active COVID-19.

CDR3 in DNA: TGTGCCACCAGCGGACAGGGGCCCCAAGAGACCCAGTACTTC. This translates into CATSGQGPQETQYF. The chain employs TRBV15 and TRBJ2-5, with 9 bases that match TRBD1. The V gene's germline CDR1 is LNHNV and CDR2 YYDKDF (reference sequence). The length of the CDR3 is 14 residues. V trimming: 5 bases; J trimming: 1 base; junction bases outside the gene matches: 2.

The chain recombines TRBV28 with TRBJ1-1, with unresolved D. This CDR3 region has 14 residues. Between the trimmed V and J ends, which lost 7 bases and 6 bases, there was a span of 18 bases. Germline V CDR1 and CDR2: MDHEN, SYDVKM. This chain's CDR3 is CASMGGGIFSEAFF. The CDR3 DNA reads TGTGCCAGCATGGGTGGCGGTATTTTTTCTGAAGCTTTCTTT.

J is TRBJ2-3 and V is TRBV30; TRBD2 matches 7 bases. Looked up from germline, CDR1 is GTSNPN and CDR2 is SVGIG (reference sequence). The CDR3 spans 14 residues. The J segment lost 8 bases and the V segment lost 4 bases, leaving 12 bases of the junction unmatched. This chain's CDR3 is CAWKGGGASGTQYF. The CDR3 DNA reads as TGTGCCTGGAAGGGCGGGGGTGCATCTGGTACGCAGTATTTT. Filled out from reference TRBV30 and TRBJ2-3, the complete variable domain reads SQTIHQWPATLVQPVGSPLSLECTVEGTSNPNLYWYRQAAGRGLQLLFYSVGIGQISSEVPQNLSASRPQDRQFILSSKKLLLSDSGFYLCAWKGGGASGTQYFGPGTRLTVL.

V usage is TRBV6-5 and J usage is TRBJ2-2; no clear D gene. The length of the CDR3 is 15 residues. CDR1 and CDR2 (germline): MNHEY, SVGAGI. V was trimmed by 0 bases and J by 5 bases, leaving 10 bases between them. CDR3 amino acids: CASSYSGRSTGELFF. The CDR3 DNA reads TGTGCCAGCAGTTACTCGGGCCGTTCGACCGGGGAGCTGTTTTTT.

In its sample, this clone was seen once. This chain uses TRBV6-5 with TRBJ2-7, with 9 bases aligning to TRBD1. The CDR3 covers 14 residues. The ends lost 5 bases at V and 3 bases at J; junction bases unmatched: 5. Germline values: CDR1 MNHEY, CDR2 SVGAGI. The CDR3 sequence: CASSPGQGHYEQYF. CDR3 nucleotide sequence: TGTGCCAGCAGTCCCGGACAGGGGCACTACGAGCAGTACTTC.

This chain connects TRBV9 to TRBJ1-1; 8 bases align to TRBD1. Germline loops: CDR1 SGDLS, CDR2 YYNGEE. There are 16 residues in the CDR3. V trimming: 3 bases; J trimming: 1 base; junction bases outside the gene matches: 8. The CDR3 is CASSAHPGTGNTEAFF. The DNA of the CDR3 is TGTGCCAGCAGCGCCCATCCCGGGACAGGGAACACTGAAGCTTTCTTT.

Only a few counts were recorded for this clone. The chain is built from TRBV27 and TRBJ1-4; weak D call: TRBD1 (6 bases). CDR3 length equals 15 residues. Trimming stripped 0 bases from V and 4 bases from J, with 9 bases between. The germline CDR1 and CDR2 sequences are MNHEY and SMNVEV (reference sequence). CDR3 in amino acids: CASSLSGQINEKLFF. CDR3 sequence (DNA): TGTGCCAGCAGTTTATCAGGACAGATTAATGAAAAACTGTTTTTT. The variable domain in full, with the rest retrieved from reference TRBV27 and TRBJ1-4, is EAQVTQNPRYLITVTGKKLTVTCSQNMNHEYMSWYRQDPGLGLRQIYYSMNVEVTDKGDVPEGYKVSRKEKRNFPLILESPSPNQTSLYFCASSLSGQINEKLFFGSGTQLSVL.

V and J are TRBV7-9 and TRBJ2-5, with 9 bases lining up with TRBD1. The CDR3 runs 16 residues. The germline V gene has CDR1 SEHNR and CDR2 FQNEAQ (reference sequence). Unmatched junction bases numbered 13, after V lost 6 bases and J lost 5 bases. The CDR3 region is CASRTGMTGGGETQYF. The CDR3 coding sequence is TGTGCCAGCAGGACCGGGATGACAGGGGGTGGCGAGACCCAGTACTTC.

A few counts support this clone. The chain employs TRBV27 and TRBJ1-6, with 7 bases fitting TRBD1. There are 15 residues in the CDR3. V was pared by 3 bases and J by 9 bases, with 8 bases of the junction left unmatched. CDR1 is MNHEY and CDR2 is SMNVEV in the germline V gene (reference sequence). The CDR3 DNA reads TGTGCCAGCAGTTTTCGTGGGGCAGGGGGTTCACCCCTCCACTTT. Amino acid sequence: CASSFRGAGGSPLHF.

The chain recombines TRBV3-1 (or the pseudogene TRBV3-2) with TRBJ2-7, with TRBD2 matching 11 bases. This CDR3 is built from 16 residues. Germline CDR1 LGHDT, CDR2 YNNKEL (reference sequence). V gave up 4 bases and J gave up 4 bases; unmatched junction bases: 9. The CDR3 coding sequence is TGTGCCAGCAGCCCTCAAGGGACTAGCGGTCCTTACGAGCAGTACTTC. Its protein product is CASSPQGTSGPYEQYF.

CDR3 in DNA: TGTGCCAGCAGCCAAGTTCTGGGGGCCTATGGCTACACCTTC. It specifies CASSQVLGAYGYTF. This sequence joins TRBV3-1 (or the pseudogene TRBV3-2) and TRBJ1-2, with D perhaps matching TRBD1 (6 bases). Deletions cut 1 base from V and 4 bases from J, with 10 bases between. Germline lookup yields CDR1 LGHDT and CDR2 YNNKEL (reference sequence). This CDR3 region has 14 residues.

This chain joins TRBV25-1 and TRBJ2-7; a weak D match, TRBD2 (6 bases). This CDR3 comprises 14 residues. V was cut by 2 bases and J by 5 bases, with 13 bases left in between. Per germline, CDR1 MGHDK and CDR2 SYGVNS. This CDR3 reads CASSEGGQGHEQYF. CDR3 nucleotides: TGTGCCAGCAGTGAAGGAGGGCAGGGCCACGAGCAGTACTTC.

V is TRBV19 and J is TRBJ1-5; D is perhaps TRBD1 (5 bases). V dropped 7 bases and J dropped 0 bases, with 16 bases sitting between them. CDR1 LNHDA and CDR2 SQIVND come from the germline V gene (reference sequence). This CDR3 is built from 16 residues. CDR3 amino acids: CASTGVRAYSNQPQHF. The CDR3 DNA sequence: TGTGCCAGTACCGGAGTCAGGGCCTATAGCAATCAGCCCCAGCATTTT.

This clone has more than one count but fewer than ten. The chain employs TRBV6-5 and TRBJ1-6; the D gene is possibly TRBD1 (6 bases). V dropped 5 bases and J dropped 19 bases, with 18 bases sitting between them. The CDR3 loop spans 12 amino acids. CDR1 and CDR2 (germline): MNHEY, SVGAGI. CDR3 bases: TGTGCCAGCAGTCACCTACAGGGTTACATTCACTTT. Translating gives CASSHLQGYIHF.

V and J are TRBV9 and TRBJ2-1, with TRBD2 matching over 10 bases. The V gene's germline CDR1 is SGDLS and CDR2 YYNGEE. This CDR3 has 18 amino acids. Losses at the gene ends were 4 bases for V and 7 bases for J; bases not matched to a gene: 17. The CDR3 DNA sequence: TGTGCCAGCAGCCCCCGAGGTAGCGGGGGGCCCTTTACGAATGAGCAGTTCTTC. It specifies CASSPRGSGGPFTNEQFF.

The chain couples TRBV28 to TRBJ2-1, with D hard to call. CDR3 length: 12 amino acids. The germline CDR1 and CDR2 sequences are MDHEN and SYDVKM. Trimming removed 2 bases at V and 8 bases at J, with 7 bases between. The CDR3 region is CASSLVGDEQFF. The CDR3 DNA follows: TGTGCCAGCAGTTTAGTGGGCGATGAGCAGTTCTTC.

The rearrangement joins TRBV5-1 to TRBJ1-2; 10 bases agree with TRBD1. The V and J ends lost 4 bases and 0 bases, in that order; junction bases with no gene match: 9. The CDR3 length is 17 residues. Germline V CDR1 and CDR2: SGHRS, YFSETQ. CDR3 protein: CASSAGTGDPPNYGYTF. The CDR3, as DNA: TGCGCCAGCAGCGCCGGGACAGGGGACCCCCCTAACTATGGCTACACCTTC.

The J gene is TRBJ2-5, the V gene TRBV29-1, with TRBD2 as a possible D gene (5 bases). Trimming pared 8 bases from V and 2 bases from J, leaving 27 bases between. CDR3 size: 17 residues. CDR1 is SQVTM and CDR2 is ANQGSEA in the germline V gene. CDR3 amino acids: CSLTLPGRNGGQETQYF. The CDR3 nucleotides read TGCAGCCTGACCCTACCGGGCCGGAATGGCGGGCAAGAGACCCAGTACTTC.

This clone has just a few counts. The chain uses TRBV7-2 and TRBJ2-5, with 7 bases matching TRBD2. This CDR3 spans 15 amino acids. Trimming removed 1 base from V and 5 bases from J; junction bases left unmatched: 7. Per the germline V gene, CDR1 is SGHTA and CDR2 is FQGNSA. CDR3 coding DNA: TGTGCCAGCAGCTTAGTGACTAGCCCTGGGGAGACCCAGTACTTC. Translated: CASSLVTSPGETQYF.

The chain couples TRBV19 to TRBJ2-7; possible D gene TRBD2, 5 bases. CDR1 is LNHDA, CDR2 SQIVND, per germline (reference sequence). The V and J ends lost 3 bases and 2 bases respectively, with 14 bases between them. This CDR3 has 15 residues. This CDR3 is CASSMIRGQTYEQYF. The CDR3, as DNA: TGTGCCAGTAGTATGATAAGAGGGCAAACCTACGAGCAGTACTTC.

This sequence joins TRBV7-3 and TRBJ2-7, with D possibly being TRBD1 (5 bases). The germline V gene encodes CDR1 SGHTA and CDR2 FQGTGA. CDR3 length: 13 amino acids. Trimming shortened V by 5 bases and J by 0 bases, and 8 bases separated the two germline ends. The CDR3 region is CASSLGHSYEQYF. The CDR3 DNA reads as TGTGCCAGCAGCCTCGGACACTCCTACGAGCAGTACTTC.

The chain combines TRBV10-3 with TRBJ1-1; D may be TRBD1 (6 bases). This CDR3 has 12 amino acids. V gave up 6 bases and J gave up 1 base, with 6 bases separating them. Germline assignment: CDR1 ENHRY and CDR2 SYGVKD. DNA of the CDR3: TGTGCCATCAGGACAGGGAACACTGAAGCTTTCTTT. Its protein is CAIRTGNTEAFF.

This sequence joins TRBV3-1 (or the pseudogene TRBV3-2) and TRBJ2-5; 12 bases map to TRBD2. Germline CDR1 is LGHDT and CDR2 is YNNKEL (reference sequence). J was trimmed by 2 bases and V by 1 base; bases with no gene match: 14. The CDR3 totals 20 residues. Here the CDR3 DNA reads TGTGCCAGCAGCCAAGTGCCCCCGTCACTAGCGGGGGGACGACAAGAGACCCAGTACTTC. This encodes CASSQVPPSLAGGRQETQYF.

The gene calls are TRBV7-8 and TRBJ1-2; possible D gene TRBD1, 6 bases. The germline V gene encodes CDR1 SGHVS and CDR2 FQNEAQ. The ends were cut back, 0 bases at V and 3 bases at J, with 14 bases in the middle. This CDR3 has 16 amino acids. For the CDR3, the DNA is TGTGCCAGCAGCTTAGCAGGCTCGGGGGGCGACTATGGCTACACCTTC. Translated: CASSLAGSGGDYGYTF.

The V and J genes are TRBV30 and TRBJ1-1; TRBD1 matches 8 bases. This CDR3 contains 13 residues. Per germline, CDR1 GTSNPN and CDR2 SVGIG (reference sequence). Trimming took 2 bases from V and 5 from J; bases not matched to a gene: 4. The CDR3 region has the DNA TGTGCCTGGAGTCGCAGGGGGCCGACTGAAGCTTTCTTT. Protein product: CAWSRRGPTEAFF.